A selection of T cell receptor beta chains follows, all from one sample in a study of shared clonotypes between healthy human individuals. TCRdb's table, derived via immunoSEQ multiplex PCR, lists solely in-frame clones and lacks some. The table has 600,000 to 750,000 clones, less than 80% seen once. Source material: memory CD4+ T cells sorted from blood. The receptors stem from a woman in her 30s in good health. Each CDR3 is given with its conserved first and last residue. D genes are given only for firm matches. The size of a clone is reported for some rows only, either as once, few or many, or as a class for expanded clones.

size: NA
D: NA
V: TRBV11-2
J: TRBJ2-7
DNA: TGTGCCAGCAGCCCGGTAAGGGGCAACTCCTACGAGCAGTACTTC
CDR3: CASSPVRGNSYEQYF

size: NA
D: NA
V: TRBV5-1
J: TRBJ2-3
DNA: TGCGCCAGCAGACGGCCCTCAGGGACAGATACGCAGTATTTT
CDR3: CASRRPSGTDTQYF

size: NA
D: NA
V: TRBV6-4
J: TRBJ2-7
DNA: TGTGCCAGCAGCCCGGACCGAAGCTCCTACGAGCAGTACTTC
CDR3: CASSPDRSSYEQYF

size: few
D: TRBD2
V: TRBV2
J: TRBJ2-7
DNA: TGTGCCAGCAGTCCCCCCGAAGGTCTAGCGGGAACGGTCTACGAGCAGTACTTC
CDR3: CASSPPEGLAGTVYEQYF

size: NA
D: NA
V: TRBV20-1
J: TRBJ2-5
DNA: TGCAGTGCGGGGGAAGAGACCCAGTACTTC
CDR3: CSAGEETQYF

size: NA
D: TRBD1
V: TRBV14
J: TRBJ2-5
DNA: TGTGCCAGCAGCCAAGGGACAGGGGTCGCGGGAGAGACCCAGTACTTC
CDR3: CASSQGTGVAGETQYF

size: few
D: NA
V: TRBV6-5
J: TRBJ1-3
DNA: TGTGCCACTATTGGACAGCTCGGCTCTGGAAACACCATATATTTT
CDR3: CATIGQLGSGNTIYF

size: NA
D: NA
V: TRBV19
J: TRBJ1-5
DNA: TGTGCCAGTAGTATAGATGGAGGGGGGGGTAAGCCCCAGCATTTT
CDR3: CASSIDGGGGKPQHF

size: NA
D: NA
V: TRBV2
J: TRBJ2-5
DNA: TGTGCCAGCTGGGGCGAGGGAGAGACCCAGTACTTC
CDR3: CASWGEGETQYF

size: few
D: NA
V: TRBV5-1
J: TRBJ1-3
DNA: TGCGCCAGCAGCTTCGGTGGAGGTAGGGCAGCTGGAAACACCATATATTTT
CDR3: CASSFGGGRAAGNTIYF

size: few
D: NA
V: TRBV7-7
J: TRBJ2-7
DNA: TGTGCCAGCAGCTATGGAACAGCCTACGAGCAGTACTTC
CDR3: CASSYGTAYEQYF

size: NA
D: NA
V: TRBV30
J: TRBJ2-3
DNA: TGTGCCTGGAGTGTATCCTCAAATACGCAGTATTTT
CDR3: CAWSVSSNTQYF

size: NA
D: TRBD2
V: TRBV2
J: TRBJ2-3
DNA: TGTGCCAGCGTTAGTAGCGGGGGTAGCACAGATACGCAGTATTTT
CDR3: CASVSSGGSTDTQYF

size: NA
D: TRBD1
V: TRBV28
J: TRBJ2-7
DNA: TGTGCCAGCAGCTCAGGGACAGGGGGCAGCTCCTACGAGCAGTACTTC
CDR3: CASSSGTGGSSYEQYF

size: many
D: NA
V: TRBV2
J: TRBJ2-7
DNA: TGTGCCAGCAGCCTCTGGGGGGGGCTGGGCGAGCAGTACTTC
CDR3: CASSLWGGLGEQYF

size: NA
D: NA
V: TRBV29-1
J: TRBJ2-7
DNA: TGCAGCGTACAAACGGATCAAACCTACGAGCAGTACTTC
CDR3: CSVQTDQTYEQYF

size: NA
D: NA
V: TRBV5-1
J: TRBJ2-7
DNA: TGCGCCAGCGGAACCGGGACGGAAGCCTACGAGCAGTACTTC
CDR3: CASGTGTEAYEQYF

size: NA
D: NA
V: TRBV29-1
J: TRBJ1-5
DNA: TGCAGCGTCGCAACTGAGGCAAATCAGCCCCAGCATTTT
CDR3: CSVATEANQPQHF

size: NA
D: NA
V: TRBV7-9
J: TRBJ2-1
DNA: TGTGCCAGCAGCCCAACGGGACTCAAAGGGGATGAGCAGTTCTTC
CDR3: CASSPTGLKGDEQFF

size: few
D: NA
V: TRBV20-1
J: TRBJ2-3
DNA: TGCAGTGCTAGGAGCACAGATACGCAGTATTTT
CDR3: CSARSTDTQYF

size: NA
D: TRBD1
V: TRBV2
J: TRBJ2-7
DNA: TGTGCCAGCAGTGGACAGGGTTTGAGAAACGAGCAGTACTTC
CDR3: CASSGQGLRNEQYF

size: few
D: TRBD2
V: TRBV7-2
J: TRBJ2-1
DNA: TGTGCCAGCAGCTCAAATAGCGGGCTGGATGAGCAGTTCTTC
CDR3: CASSSNSGLDEQFF

size: NA
D: NA
V: TRBV7-2
J: TRBJ1-5
DNA: TGTGCCAGCAGCTTAGGAGAAGAAGAGCCCCAGCATTTT
CDR3: CASSLGEEEPQHF

size: NA
D: TRBD2
V: TRBV9
J: TRBJ2-5
DNA: TGTGCCAGCAGCGGGCGAGTGGCTAGCGGGACTGAGACCCAGTACTTC
CDR3: CASSGRVASGTETQYF

size: NA
D: NA
V: TRBV6-5
J: TRBJ2-2
DNA: TGTGCCAGCCGCCCCTCAGGGAACACCGGGGAGCTGTTTTTT
CDR3: CASRPSGNTGELFF

size: NA
D: NA
V: TRBV6-6
J: TRBJ2-1
DNA: TGTGCCAGCGCGACAGGATCCGTCCCGCAGTTCTTC
CDR3: CASATGSVPQFF

size: NA
D: TRBD2
V: TRBV15
J: TRBJ2-1
DNA: TGTGCCACCAGCAGAGACCTTTCTAGCGGGAGGAATGAGCAGTTCTTC
CDR3: CATSRDLSSGRNEQFF

size: few
D: NA
V: TRBV10-3
J: TRBJ2-7
DNA: TGTGCCATCAGAAACAGGGACCTGCTCGAGCAGTACTTC
CDR3: CAIRNRDLLEQYF

size: NA
D: NA
V: TRBV6-1
J: TRBJ2-7
DNA: TGTGCCAGCCTTGAAGGGTCGCCCTACGAGCAGTACTTC
CDR3: CASLEGSPYEQYF

size: NA
D: TRBD1
V: TRBV2
J: TRBJ1-3
DNA: TGTGCCAGCAGTGCCAGGGACAGCGTAAGAAACACCATATATTTT
CDR3: CASSARDSVRNTIYF

size: NA
D: TRBD1
V: TRBV7-9
J: TRBJ2-7
DNA: TGTGCCAGCGGCACCCTAGGGGACAGATCCTACGAGCAGTACTTC
CDR3: CASGTLGDRSYEQYF

size: NA
D: NA
V: TRBV11-2
J: TRBJ2-1
DNA: TGTGCCAGCAGCTTAGATCTAACGGGAGTCTACAATGAGCAGTTCTTC
CDR3: CASSLDLTGVYNEQFF

size: NA
D: TRBD2
V: TRBV11-2
J: TRBJ2-3
DNA: TGTGCCAGCAGCTTACTAGCGGGAGGGCGGTTGGGAGATACGCAGTATTTT
CDR3: CASSLLAGGRLGDTQYF

size: NA
D: TRBD2
V: TRBV30
J: TRBJ2-5
DNA: TGTGCCTGGGAGGGGCGGGAGCAGGAGACCCAGTACTTC
CDR3: CAWEGREQETQYF